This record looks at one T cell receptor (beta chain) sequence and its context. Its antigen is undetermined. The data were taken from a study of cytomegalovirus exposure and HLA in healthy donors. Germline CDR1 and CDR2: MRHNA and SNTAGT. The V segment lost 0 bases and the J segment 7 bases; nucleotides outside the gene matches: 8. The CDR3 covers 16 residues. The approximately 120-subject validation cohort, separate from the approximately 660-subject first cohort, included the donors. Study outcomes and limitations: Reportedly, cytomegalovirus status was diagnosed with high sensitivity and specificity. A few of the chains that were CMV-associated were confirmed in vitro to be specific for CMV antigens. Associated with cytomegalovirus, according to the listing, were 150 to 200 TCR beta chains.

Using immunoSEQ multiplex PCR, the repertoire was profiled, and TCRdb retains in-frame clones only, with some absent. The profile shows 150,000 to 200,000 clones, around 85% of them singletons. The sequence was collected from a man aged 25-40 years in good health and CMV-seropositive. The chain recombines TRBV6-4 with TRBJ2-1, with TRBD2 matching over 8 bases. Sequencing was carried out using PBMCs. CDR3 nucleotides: TGTGCCAGCAGTGACTCCTTCGGGGGGGCCAGGAATGAGCAGTTCTTC. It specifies CASSDSFGGARNEQFF.